This note documents a single TCR beta chain sequence. Its target is not known. Execution of the assay was at deep level. Original analysis: ImmunoSEQ sequences covered only the junction and lacked quality scores; filtering therefore differed. Repertoires were generated with immunoSEQ multiplex PCR, while TCRdb's copy carries only in-frame clones and drops some. From that table come the V and J calls and clone size; the DNA was used to work out D and trimming. Altogether 850,000 to 1,200,000 clones are present, about 77% being singletons, with the ten largest covering approximately 1.5%. Trimming took off 7 bases at V and 2 bases at J, with 9 bases between the two ends. The CDR3 contains 12 residues. These data are taken from a study of shared clonotypes between healthy human individuals. Study-level points and caveats: Clonotypes not shared had lower generation probabilities than those common to all four donors.

This clonotype originated in a young man in good health. The chain has TRBV6-7 and TRBJ2-7, with D perhaps matching TRBD2 (5 bases). TRBV6-7 has ORF status, its function being uncertain. Material: memory CD4+ T cells sorted from blood. Subset denoted: CD45RA-negative fraction. CDR3 residues: CASKEETYEQYF. CDR3 coding DNA: TGTGCCAGCAAGGAGGAGACCTACGAGCAGTACTTC.